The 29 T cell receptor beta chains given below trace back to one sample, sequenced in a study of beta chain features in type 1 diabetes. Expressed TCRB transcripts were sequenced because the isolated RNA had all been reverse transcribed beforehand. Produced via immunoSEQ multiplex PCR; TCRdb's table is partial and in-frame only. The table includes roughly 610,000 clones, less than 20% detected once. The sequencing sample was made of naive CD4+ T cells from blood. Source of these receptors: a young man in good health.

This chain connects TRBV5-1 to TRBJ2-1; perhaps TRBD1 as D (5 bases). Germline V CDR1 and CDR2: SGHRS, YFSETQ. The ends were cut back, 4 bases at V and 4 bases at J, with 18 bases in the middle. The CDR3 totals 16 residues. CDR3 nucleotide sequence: TGCGCCAGCAGCGGGTTGGGGCAGTTCATGTACAATGAGCAGTTCTTC. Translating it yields CASSGLGQFMYNEQFF. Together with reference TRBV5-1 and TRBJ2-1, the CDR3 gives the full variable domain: KAGVTQTPRYLIKTRGQQVTLSCSPISGHRSVSWYQQTPGQGLQFLFEYFSETQRNKGNFPGRFSGRQFSNSRSEMNVSTLELGDSALYLCASSGLGQFMYNEQFFGPGTRLTVL.

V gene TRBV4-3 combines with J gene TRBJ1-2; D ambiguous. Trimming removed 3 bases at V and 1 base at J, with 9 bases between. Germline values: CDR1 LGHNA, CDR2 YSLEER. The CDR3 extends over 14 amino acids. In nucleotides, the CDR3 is TGCGCCAGCAGCCAGGCACCCAGTAACTATGGCTACACCTTC. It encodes CASSQAPSNYGYTF.

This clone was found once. The CDR3 sequence: CASSLGQGGNTIYF. In nucleotides, the CDR3 is TGTGCCAGCAGCTTAGGGCAGGGAGGAAACACCATATATTTT. The V call is TRBV7-8, the J call TRBJ1-3; maybe TRBD1 (5 bases). This CDR3 region has 14 residues. Germline V lookup: CDR1 SGHVS, CDR2 FQNEAQ. Trimming removed 1 base from V and 4 bases from J, with 8 bases in between. Variable domain in full (rest from reference TRBV7-8 and TRBJ1-3): GAGVSQSPRYKVAKRGQDVALRCDPISGHVSLFWYQQALGQGPEFLTYFQNEAQLDKSGLPSDRFFAERPEGSVSTLKIQRTQQEDSAVYLCASSLGQGGNTIYFGEGSWLTVV.

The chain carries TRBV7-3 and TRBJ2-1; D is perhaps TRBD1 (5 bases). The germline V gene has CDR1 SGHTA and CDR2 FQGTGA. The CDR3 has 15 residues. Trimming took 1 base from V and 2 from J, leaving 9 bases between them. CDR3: CASSLNKGTYNEQFF. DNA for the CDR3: TGTGCCAGCAGCTTAAATAAGGGGACCTACAATGAGCAGTTCTTC.

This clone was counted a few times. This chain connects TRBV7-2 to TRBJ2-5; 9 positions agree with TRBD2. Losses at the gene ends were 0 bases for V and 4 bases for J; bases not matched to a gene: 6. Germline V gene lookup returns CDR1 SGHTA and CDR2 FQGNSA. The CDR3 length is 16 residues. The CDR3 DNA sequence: TGTGCCAGCAGCTTAGCCCCAGCGGGAGGCGGAGAGACCCAGTACTTC. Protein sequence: CASSLAPAGGGETQYF.

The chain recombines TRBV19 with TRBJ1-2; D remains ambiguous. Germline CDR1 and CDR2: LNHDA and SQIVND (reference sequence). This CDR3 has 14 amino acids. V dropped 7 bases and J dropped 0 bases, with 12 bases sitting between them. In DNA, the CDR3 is TGTGCCAGTACATTTTTCAGCTCTAACTATGGCTACACCTTC. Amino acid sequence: CASTFFSSNYGYTF.

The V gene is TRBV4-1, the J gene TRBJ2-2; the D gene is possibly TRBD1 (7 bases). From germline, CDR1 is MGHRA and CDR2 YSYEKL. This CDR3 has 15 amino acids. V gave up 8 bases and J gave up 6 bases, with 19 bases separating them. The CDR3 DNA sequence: TGCGCCAGCGCCCTCCAGGGGGGTCGGTCCGGGGAGCTGTTTTTT. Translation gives CASALQGGRSGELFF.

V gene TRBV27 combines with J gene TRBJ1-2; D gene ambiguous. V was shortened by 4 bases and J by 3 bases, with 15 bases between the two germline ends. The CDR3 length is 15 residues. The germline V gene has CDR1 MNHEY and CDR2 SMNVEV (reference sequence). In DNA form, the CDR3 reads TGTGCCAGCAGTTCCCTCGTGGAGGCTTACTATGGCTACACCTTC. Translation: CASSSLVEAYYGYTF.

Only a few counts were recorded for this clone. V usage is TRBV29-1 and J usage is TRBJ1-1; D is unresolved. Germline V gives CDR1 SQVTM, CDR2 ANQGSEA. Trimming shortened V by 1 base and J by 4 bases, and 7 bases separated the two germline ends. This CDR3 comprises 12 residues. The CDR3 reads CSVEGWSTEAFF. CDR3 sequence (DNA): TGCAGCGTTGAAGGGTGGTCCACTGAAGCTTTCTTT. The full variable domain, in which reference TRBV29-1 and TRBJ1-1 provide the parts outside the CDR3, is SAVISQKPSRDICQRGTSLTIQCQVDSQVTMMFWYRQQPGQSLTLIATANQGSEATYESGFVIDKFPISRPNLTFSTLTVSNMSPEDSSIYLCSVEGWSTEAFFGQGTRLTVV.

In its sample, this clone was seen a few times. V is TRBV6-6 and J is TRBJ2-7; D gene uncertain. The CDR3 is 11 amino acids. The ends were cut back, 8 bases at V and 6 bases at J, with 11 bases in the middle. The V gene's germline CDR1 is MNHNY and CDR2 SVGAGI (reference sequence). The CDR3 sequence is CASQERVEQYF. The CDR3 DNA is TGTGCCAGCCAGGAGCGCGTCGAGCAGTACTTC.

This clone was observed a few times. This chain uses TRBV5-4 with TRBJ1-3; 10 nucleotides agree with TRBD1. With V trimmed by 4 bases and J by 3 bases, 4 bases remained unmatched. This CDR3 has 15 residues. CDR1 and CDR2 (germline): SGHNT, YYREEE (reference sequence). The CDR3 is CASSPGTGVGNTIYF. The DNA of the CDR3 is TGTGCCAGCAGCCCGGGGACAGGGGTTGGAAACACCATATATTTT.

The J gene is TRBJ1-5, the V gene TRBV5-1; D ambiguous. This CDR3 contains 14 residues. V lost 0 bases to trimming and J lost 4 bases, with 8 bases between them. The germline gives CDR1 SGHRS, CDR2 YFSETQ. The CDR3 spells CASSLGTANQPQHF. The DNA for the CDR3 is TGCGCCAGCAGCTTGGGGACTGCGAATCAGCCCCAGCATTTT. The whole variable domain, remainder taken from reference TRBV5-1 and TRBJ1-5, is KAGVTQTPRYLIKTRGQQVTLSCSPISGHRSVSWYQQTPGQGLQFLFEYFSETQRNKGNFPGRFSGRQFSNSRSEMNVSTLELGDSALYLCASSLGTANQPQHFGDGTRLSIL.

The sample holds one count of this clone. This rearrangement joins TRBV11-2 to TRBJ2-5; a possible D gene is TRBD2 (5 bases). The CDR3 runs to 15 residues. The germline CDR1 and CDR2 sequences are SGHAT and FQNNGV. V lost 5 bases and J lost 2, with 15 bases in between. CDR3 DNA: TGTGCCAGCAGCCCTAGCAGATACACACAAGAGACCCAGTACTTC. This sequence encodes CASSPSRYTQETQYF.

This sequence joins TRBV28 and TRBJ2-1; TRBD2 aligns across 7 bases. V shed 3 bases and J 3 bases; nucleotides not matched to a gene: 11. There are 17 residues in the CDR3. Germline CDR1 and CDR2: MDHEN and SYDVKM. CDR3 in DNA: TGTGCCAGCAGTTTGCAGGGTGCACTAGCGAACTACAATGAGCAGTTCTTC. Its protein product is CASSLQGALANYNEQFF.

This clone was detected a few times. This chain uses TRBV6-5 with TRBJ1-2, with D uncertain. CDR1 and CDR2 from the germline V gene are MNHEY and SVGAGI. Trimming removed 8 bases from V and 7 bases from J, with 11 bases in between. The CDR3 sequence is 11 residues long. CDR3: CASGPGFGYTF. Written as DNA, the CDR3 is TGTGCCAGCGGTCCGGGCTTTGGCTACACCTTC.

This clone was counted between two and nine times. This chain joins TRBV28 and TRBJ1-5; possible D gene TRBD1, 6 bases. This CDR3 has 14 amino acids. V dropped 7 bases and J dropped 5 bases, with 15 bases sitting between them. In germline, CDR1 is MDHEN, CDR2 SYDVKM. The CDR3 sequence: CASTLGRGYQPQHF. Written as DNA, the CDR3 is TGTGCCAGCACCTTGGGCAGGGGCTATCAGCCCCAGCATTTT.

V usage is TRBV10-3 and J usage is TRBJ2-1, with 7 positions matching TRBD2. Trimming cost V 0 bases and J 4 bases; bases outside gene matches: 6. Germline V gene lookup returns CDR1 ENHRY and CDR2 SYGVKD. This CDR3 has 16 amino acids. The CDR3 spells CAISESGGGGYNEQFF. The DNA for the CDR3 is TGTGCCATCAGTGAGTCGGGCGGGGGAGGATACAATGAGCAGTTCTTC.

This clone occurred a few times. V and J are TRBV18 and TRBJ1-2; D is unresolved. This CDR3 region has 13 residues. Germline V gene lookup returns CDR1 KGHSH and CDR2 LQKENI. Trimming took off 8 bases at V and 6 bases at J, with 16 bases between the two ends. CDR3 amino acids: CASAGQRVDGYTF. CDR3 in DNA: TGTGCCAGCGCCGGGCAGAGGGTCGATGGCTACACCTTC.

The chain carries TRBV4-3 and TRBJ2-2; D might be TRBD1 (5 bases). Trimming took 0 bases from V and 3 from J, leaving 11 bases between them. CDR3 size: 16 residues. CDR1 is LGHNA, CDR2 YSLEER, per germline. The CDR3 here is CASSQELGLDTGELFF. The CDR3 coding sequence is TGCGCCAGCAGCCAAGAACTGGGGCTGGACACCGGGGAGCTGTTTTTT.

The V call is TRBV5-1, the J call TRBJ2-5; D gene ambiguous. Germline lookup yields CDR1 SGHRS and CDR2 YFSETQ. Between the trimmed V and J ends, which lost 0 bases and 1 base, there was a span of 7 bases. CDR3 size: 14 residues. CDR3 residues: CASSLAGPQETQYF. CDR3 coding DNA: TGCGCCAGCAGCTTGGCCGGACCCCAAGAGACCCAGTACTTC.

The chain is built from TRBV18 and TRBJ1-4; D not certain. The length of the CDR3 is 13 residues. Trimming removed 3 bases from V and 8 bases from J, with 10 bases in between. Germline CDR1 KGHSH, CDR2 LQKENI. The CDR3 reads CASSPMVGEKLFF. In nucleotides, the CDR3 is TGTGCCAGCTCACCGATGGTCGGGGAAAAACTGTTTTTT.

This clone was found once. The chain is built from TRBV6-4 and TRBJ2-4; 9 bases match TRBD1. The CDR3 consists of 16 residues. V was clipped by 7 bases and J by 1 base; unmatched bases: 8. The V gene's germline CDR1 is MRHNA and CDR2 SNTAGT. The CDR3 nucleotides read TGTGCCAGCAATACCGGGACAGGGACGGCCAAAAACATTCAGTACTTC. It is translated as CASNTGTGTAKNIQYF.

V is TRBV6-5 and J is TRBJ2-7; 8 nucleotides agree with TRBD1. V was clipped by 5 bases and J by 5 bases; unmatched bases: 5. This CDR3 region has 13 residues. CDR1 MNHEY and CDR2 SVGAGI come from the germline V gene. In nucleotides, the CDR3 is TGTGCCAGCAGTCGGACAGGGATCCACGAGCAGTACTTC. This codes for CASSRTGIHEQYF.

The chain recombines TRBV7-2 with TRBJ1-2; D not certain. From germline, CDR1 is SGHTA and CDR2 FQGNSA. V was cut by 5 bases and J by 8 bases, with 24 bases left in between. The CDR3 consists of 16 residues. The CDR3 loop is CASSPVRVPTSRGYTF. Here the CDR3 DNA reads TGTGCCAGCAGCCCAGTTCGGGTTCCCACTAGTCGGGGCTACACCTTC.

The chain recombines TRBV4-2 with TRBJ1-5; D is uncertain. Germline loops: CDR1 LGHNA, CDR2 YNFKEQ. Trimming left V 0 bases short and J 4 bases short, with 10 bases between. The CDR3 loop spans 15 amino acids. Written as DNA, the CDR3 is TGTGCCAGCAGCCAAGACAACACCATGAATCAGCCCCAGCATTTT. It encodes CASSQDNTMNQPQHF.

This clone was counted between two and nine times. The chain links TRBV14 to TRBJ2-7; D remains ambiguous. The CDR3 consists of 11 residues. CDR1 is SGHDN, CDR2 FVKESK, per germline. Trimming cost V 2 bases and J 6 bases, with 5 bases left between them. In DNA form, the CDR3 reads TGTGCCAGCAGCCAATCGCGCGAGCAGTACTTC. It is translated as CASSQSREQYF.

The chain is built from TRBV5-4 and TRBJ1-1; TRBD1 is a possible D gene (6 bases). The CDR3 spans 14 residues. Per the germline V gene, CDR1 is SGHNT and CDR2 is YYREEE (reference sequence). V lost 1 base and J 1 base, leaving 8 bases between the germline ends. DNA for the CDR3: TGTGCCAGCAGCTTGTTCAGGGGGAACACTGAAGCTTTCTTT. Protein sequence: CASSLFRGNTEAFF.

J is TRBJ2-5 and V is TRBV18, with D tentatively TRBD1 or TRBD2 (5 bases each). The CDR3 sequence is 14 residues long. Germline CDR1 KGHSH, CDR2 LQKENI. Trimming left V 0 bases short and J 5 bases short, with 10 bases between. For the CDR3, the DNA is TGTGCCAGCTCACCACCGTTAGGGACGGAGACCCAGTACTTC. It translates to CASSPPLGTETQYF.

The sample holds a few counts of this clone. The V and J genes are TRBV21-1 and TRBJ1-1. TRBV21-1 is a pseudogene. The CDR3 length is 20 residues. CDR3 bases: TGTGCCAGCAGCAAGAGTGCCACCCTAGAGGGCAAAGTGGGTTCTACTGAAGCTTTCTTT. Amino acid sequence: CASSKSATLEGKVGSTEAFF.